This T cell receptor (beta chain) emerged from a study of blood T cells in healthy people across ages. The amount of total RNA extracted per sample was at least 6 micrograms. It was with a sample-barcoded 5' primer and a J-beta primer mix that a second PCR of roughly 6 to 11 cycles was run. A tag from a template-switch adaptor with 12 random nucleotides marked each cDNA molecule. TCRdb re-called the 5' RACE reads with MiXCR, one entry per CDR3 protein. The table lists about 650,000 distinct CDR3 sequences, more than 45% of them singletons. CDR3 length equals 16 residues. Germline V CDR1 and CDR2: MNHEY, SVGAGI. Trimming took 6 bases from V and 0 from J; bases not matched to a gene: 11. Many counts were recorded for this clonotype. Its antigen is not identified. Study-level findings and limits: A roughly linear fall in TCR beta diversity per million T cells was seen with increasing age. The long-lived group displayed more naive CD4+ cells, plus higher diversity, than the aged donors did.

The sequenced sample consisted of blood. The chain is built from TRBV6-5 and TRBJ2-7; 7 bases align to TRBD1. The sequence derives from a woman aged 80 or over in good health. The CDR3 region is CASSLGGQGVSYEQYF. The CDR3 nucleotides are TGTGCCAGCAGCCTTGGTGGGCAGGGGGTCTCCTACGAGCAGTACTTC.